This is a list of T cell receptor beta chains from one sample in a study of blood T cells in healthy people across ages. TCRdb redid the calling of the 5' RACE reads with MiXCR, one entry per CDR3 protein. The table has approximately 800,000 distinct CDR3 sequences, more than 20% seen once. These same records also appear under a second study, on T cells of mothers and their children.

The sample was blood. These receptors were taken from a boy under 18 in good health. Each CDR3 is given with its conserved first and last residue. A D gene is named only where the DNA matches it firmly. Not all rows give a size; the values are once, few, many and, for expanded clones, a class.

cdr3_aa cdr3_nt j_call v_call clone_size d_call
CASSSQQKSTDTQYF TGTGCCAGCAGCTCTCAACAGAAAAGCACAGATACGCAGTATTTT TRBJ2-3 TRBV13 few .
CASSGPGKGTEAFF TGTGCCAGCAGCGGTCCCGGGAAGGGCACTGAAGCTTTCTTT TRBJ1-1 TRBV3-1 . .
CATSGSVGGSGQPQHF TGTGCCACCAGTGGGTCGGTCGGGGGCAGCGGACAGCCCCAGCATTTT TRBJ1-5 TRBV24-1 . .
CASGEAGGGELFF TGTGCCAGCGGAGAGGCAGGGGGGGGAGAGCTGTTTTTT TRBJ2-2 TRBV12-3/TRBV12-4 few .
CASSERGSAFF TGTGCCAGCAGTGAAAGGGGGTCCGCTTTCTTT TRBJ1-1 TRBV2 . .
CSAREASARTDTQYF TGCAGTGCTAGAGAGGCTAGCGCACGCACAGATACGCAGTATTTT TRBJ2-3 TRBV20-1 few .
CSALGAGEETGELFF TGCAGCGCCCTCGGGGCAGGGGAGGAAACCGGGGAGCTGTTTTTT TRBJ2-2 TRBV29-1 few .
CASSLAQGQEKLFF TGTGCCAGCAGCTTAGCACAGGGGCAAGAAAAACTGTTTTTT TRBJ1-4 TRBV7-9 few TRBD1
CASSHSTGGNEQFF TGTGCCAGCAGCCACTCGACAGGGGGCAATGAGCAGTTCTTC TRBJ2-1 TRBV14 few TRBD1
CASSLAPLNTGELFF TGCGCCAGCAGCCTTGCACCCCTGAACACCGGGGAGCTGTTTTTT TRBJ2-2 TRBV5-1 . .
CASSDRGDPNEKLFF TGTGCCAGCAGTGACAGGGGGGACCCTAATGAAAAACTGTTTTTT TRBJ1-4 TRBV2 . TRBD1
CASSPTGLARFISYNEQFF TGTGCCAGCAGCCCCACGGGACTAGCGCGATTTATCTCCTACAATGAGCAGTTCTTC TRBJ2-1 TRBV6-1 . TRBD2
CSVEGALAGGPIRSYNEQFF TGCAGCGTTGAAGGCGCTTTGGCGGGAGGGCCTATTCGCTCCTACAATGAGCAGTTCTTC TRBJ2-1 TRBV29-1 . TRBD2
CASSPIIGGLNLKETQYF TGTGCCAGCTCACCAATCATTGGGGGACTCAACCTCAAAGAGACCCAGTACTTC TRBJ2-5 TRBV18 few .
CASSLTLLSTEAFF TGTGCCAGCAGTTTAACCCTTTTGAGCACTGAAGCTTTCTTT TRBJ1-1 TRBV12-3/TRBV12-4 . .
CASGLVLAGGPHNEQFF TGTGCTAGTGGTTTGGTACTAGCGGGAGGGCCCCACAATGAGCAGTTCTTC TRBJ2-1 TRBV12-5 . TRBD2
CASMTGWTGGYGYTF TGTGCCAGCATGACGGGCTGGACAGGGGGCTATGGCTACACCTTC TRBJ1-2 TRBV6-1 few TRBD1
CASSPIIGPTNEKLFF TGTGCCAGCAGCCCTATTATCGGACCAACTAATGAAAAACTGTTTTTT TRBJ1-4 TRBV4-2 . .
CASSLTGGDSNQPQHF TGCGCCAGCAGCTTGACAGGAGGGGATAGCAATCAGCCCCAGCATTTT TRBJ1-5 TRBV5-1 . .
CASSLLDVAGGPETQCF TGTGCCAGCAGCTTACTCGATGTAGCGGGAGGGCCAGAGACCCAGTGCTTC TRBJ2-5 TRBV7-9 . TRBD2
CASSAVTAMNTEAFF TGTGCCAGCAGCGCGGTAACAGCTATGAACACTGAAGCTTTCTTT TRBJ1-1 TRBV11-2 few .
CASSFLGQGLGEQYF TGTGCCAGCAGCTTCCTTGGGCAGGGGCTCGGCGAGCAGTACTTC TRBJ2-7 TRBV5-4 . .
CATSRQDTYEQYF TGTGCCACCAGTCGCCAGGATACCTACGAGCAGTACTTC TRBJ2-7 TRBV15 few .
CASSPRLAPSYEQYF TGTGCCAGCAGTCCTCGACTAGCGCCCTCCTACGAGCAGTACTTC TRBJ2-7 TRBV28 . TRBD2
CSAAARTYEQYF TGCAGTGCCGCGGCCCGAACCTACGAGCAGTACTTC TRBJ2-7 TRBV20-1 . .
CASSFEDIQYF TGTGCCAGCAGTTTCGAGGACATTCAGTACTTC TRBJ2-4 TRBV12-3/TRBV12-4 many .
CSVEGRDSSPYEQYF TGCAGCGTTGAAGGCCGGGACAGTAGTCCCTACGAGCAGTACTTC TRBJ2-7 TRBV29-1 . TRBD1
CASRPGQLRNTIYF TGTGCCAGCAGACCCGGACAGCTTAGAAACACCATATATTTT TRBJ1-3 TRBV6-5 . .
CASSLFISSGIQEYF TGTGCCAGCAGTTTATTTATATCTTCCGGGATCCAAGAGTACTTC TRBJ2-5 TRBV27 . .
CASSQVGQGVYEQYF TGCGCCAGCAGCCAAGTGGGACAGGGCGTCTACGAGCAGTACTTC TRBJ2-7 TRBV4-3 . TRBD1
CSARGRGGNNQPQHF TGCAGTGCTAGGGGTAGGGGCGGGAACAATCAGCCCCAGCATTTT TRBJ1-5 TRBV20-1 . .
CASSLGYRQPEQFF TGTGCCAGCAGCTTAGGGTACCGTCAACCTGAGCAGTTCTTC TRBJ2-1 TRBV7-8 few .
CASSSTHSGPQHF TGTGCCAGCAGTTCGACCCATTCGGGGCCCCAGCATTTT TRBJ1-5 TRBV28 . .
CASSFEGEKLFF TGCGCCAGCAGCTTCGAAGGTGAAAAACTGTTTTTT TRBJ1-4 TRBV5-1 many .
CASSQARTGGLNTEAFF TGCGCCAGCAGCCAAGCTAGGACAGGGGGGCTGAACACTGAAGCTTTCTTT TRBJ1-1 TRBV4-3 few TRBD1
CSARSSYPDPYEQYF TGCAGTGCTAGATCTAGCTACCCGGATCCCTACGAGCAGTACTTC TRBJ2-7 TRBV20-1 few .
CATSRGGTGTQETQYF TGTGCCACCAGCAGAGGGGGTACAGGGACCCAAGAGACCCAGTACTTC TRBJ2-5 TRBV15 few .
CASSQTPAGGLADTQYF TGCGCCAGCAGCCAAACTCCAGCGGGAGGGCTGGCAGATACGCAGTATTTT TRBJ2-3 TRBV4-3 . TRBD2
CASSPRVSKNTDTQYF TGTGCCAGCAGCCCCAGGGTCTCGAAAAACACAGATACGCAGTATTTT TRBJ2-3 TRBV7-3 . .
CASSLPRGLGKFF TGTGCCAGCAGTCTCCCCCGGGGACTAGGGAAGTTCTTC TRBJ2-1 TRBV12-3/TRBV12-4 . TRBD2
CASSFVVDQETQYF TGTGCCAGCAGTTTCGTGGTAGACCAAGAGACCCAGTACTTC TRBJ2-5 TRBV28 few .